The rows below give T cell receptor beta chains drawn from one sample of a study of naive and memory T cell subsets. TCRdb fed the UMI-ligation and nested PCR reads into MiXCR, producing one record per CDR3 protein. Of 150,000 or so distinct CDR3 sequences in the sample, 20% to 25% were seen once. Sample: naive CD4+ T cells from blood. All receptors derive from a human donor in good health. Both conserved end residues are trimmed from each CDR3. The D gene is left open where the match is weak. A clone size is listed for some rows: how often the clone was seen (once, few, many), or a class if it is expanded.

abundance	d_gene	v_gene	j_gene	CDR3aa
.	.	TRBV30	TRBJ2-3	AGLAASTDTQY
.	.	TRBV4-2	TRBJ1-1	ASSQGERTNTEAF
.	.	TRBV12-3/TRBV12-4	TRBJ2-1	ASSFSIYNEQF
few	.	TRBV7-9	TRBJ1-5	ASSLSGAGNQPQH
many	.	TRBV4-3	TRBJ1-6	ASSQAGGSLH
many	TRBD1	TRBV19	TRBJ2-7	ASNTPGQHYEQY
few	TRBD1	TRBV15	TRBJ2-3	ATSRAQGAATDTQY
many	.	TRBV5-1	TRBJ2-7	ASSLDRQVYYEQY
.	.	TRBV29-1	TRBJ1-2	SAEGQGYSGYT
.	TRBD1	TRBV12-3/TRBV12-4	TRBJ1-4	ASSPSGTGRTNEKLF
.	TRBD2	TRBV20-1	TRBJ2-7	SASLGGEQY
.	.	TRBV12-3/TRBV12-4	TRBJ2-5	ASSKGQLETQY
many	.	TRBV4-1	TRBJ1-1	ASSQPGRNTEAF
.	.	TRBV6-5	TRBJ2-7	ASSTLAGSSYEQY
many	.	TRBV29-1	TRBJ1-1	SVGHQNTEAF
.	.	TRBV10-3	TRBJ2-7	AISESKVAGTYEQY
many	.	TRBV29-1	TRBJ2-1	SVARPNGLFNEQF
many	.	TRBV7-2	TRBJ2-5	ASSPGRGLQETQY